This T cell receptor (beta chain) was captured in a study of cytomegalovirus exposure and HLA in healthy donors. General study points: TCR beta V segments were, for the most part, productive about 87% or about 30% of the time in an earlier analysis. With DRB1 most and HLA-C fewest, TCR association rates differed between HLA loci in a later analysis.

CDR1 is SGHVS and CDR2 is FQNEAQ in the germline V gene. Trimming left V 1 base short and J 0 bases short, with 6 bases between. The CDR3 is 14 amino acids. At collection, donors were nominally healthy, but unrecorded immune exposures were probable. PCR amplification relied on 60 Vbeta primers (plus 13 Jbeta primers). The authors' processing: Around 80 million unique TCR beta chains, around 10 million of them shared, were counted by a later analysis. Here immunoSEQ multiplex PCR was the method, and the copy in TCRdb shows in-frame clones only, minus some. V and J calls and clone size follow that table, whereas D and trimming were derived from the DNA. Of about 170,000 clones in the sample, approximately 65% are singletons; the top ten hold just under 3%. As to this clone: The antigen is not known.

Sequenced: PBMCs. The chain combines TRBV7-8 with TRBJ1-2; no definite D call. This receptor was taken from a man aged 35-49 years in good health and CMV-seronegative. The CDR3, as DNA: TGTGCCAGCAGCTTAGTCACAGCTAACTATGGCTACACCTTC. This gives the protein CASSLVTANYGYTF.